This T cell receptor beta chain is from a study of T-cell reconstitution after alpha-beta-depleted transplantation in children. TCRbeta library preparation incorporated unique molecular identifiers. TCRdb reprocessed the PCR reads with MiXCR, giving one entry per CDR3 protein. The sample holds 70,000 to 100,000 distinct CDR3 sequences, more than 10% seen once. V dropped 2 bases and J dropped 6 bases, with 11 bases sitting between them. This CDR3 spans 13 amino acids. The table lists this clonotype with a few counts. Sequences were derived from PBMCs from the stem cell graft donor, sampled from the stem cell graft. This TCR was sampled from a human donor who donated a stem cell graft to a child with inherited bone marrow failure. The chain has TRBV12-3 or TRBV12-4 and TRBJ2-7; tentatively, D is TRBD1 or TRBD2 (5 bases each). The CDR3: CASSLQGPSEQYF. CDR3 sequence (DNA): TGTGCCAGCAGTTTACAGGGACCCTCCGAGCAGTACTTC.